These T cell receptor beta chains were read from a single sample in a study of regulatory T cells in long-lasting Graves disease. TCRdb independently ran MiXCR on the multiplex PCR reads; one entry per CDR3 protein. The profile shows 400,000 to 650,000 distinct CDR3 sequences, around 15% of them singletons. These data were also reused for a study on T cells in Graves' hyperthyroidism and ophthalmopathy.

The sequencing here drew on peripheral blood mononuclear cells (PBMCs), taken at new diagnosis, from a patient treated with antithyroid drugs. Source of these receptors: a woman aged 35 to 59 with Graves disease. CDR3s include the opening cysteine and the closing phenylalanine or tryptophan. The D gene is left open where the match is weak. Not every row has a clone size; where given, it reads once, few, many or a size class.

D gene	clone size	J gene	V gene	CDR3 protein	CDR3 DNA
NA	NA	TRBJ1-6	TRBV5-1	CASSLRTADSPLHF	TGCGCCAGCAGCTTGCGGACAGCAGATTCACCCCTCCACTTT
NA	few	TRBJ1-3	TRBV12-3/TRBV12-4	CASSPEPSGNTIYF	TGTGCCAGCAGTCCAGAACCCTCTGGAAACACCATATATTTT
NA	NA	TRBJ1-1	TRBV15	CATSSGGQSEAFF	TGTGCCACCAGCTCGGGGGGGCAGAGTGAAGCTTTCTTT
TRBD1	many	TRBJ1-1	TRBV28	CASSSPGGGGTEAFF	TGTGCCAGCAGTTCTCCAGGGGGCGGAGGAACTGAAGCTTTCTTT
NA	NA	TRBJ2-3	TRBV7-9	CASSPHRQTFTDTQYF	TGTGCCAGCAGCCCTCATCGACAGACGTTCACAGATACGCAGTATTTT
TRBD1	many	TRBJ1-5	TRBV7-2	CASSLGTGEGQPQHF	TGTGCCAGCAGTTTGGGGACAGGGGAGGGACAGCCCCAGCATTTT
NA	few	TRBJ2-7	TRBV20-1	CSAPSPGMSEQYF	TGCAGTGCTCCTAGCCCGGGGATGAGCGAGCAGTACTTC
NA	many	TRBJ1-1	TRBV12-5	CASGFGSVWRGTEAFF	TGTGCTAGTGGTTTTGGGTCCGTTTGGCGGGGGACTGAAGCTTTCTTT
TRBD2	few	TRBJ2-3	TRBV10-3	CAISAGTSGASTDTQYF	TGTGCCATCAGTGCTGGCACTAGCGGTGCGAGCACAGATACGCAGTATTTT
NA	many	TRBJ1-4	TRBV28	CASSYHEKLFF	TGTGCCAGCAGTTATCACGAAAAACTGTTTTTT
NA	few	TRBJ2-1	TRBV12-5	CASGFPIGGEQFF	TGTGCTAGTGGTTTCCCTATTGGGGGTGAGCAGTTCTTC
NA	NA	TRBJ2-3	TRBV5-1	CASSLELPGASTDTQYF	TGCGCCAGCAGCTTGGAATTGCCGGGTGCTAGCACAGATACGCAGTATTTT
TRBD1	many	TRBJ1-5	TRBV6-1	CASGTGVGQPQHF	TGTGCCAGCGGGACAGGGGTGGGTCAGCCCCAGCATTTT
TRBD1	many	TRBJ2-7	TRBV12-3/TRBV12-4	CASKRSGTGAYEQYF	TGTGCCAGCAAAAGAAGCGGGACAGGGGCCTACGAGCAGTACTTC
NA	few	TRBJ2-3	TRBV10-3	CAISDAGGPDTQYF	TGTGCCATCAGTGATGCTGGAGGCCCAGATACGCAGTATTTT
NA	NA	TRBJ1-4	TRBV9	CASSATSGTNEKLFF	TGTGCCAGCAGCGCAACTTCAGGTACTAATGAAAAACTGTTTTTT
TRBD2	NA	TRBJ2-3	TRBV24-1	CATYPRGVGPDTQYF	TGTGCCACCTACCCTCGGGGGGTCGGCCCAGATACGCAGTATTTT
TRBD2	many	TRBJ2-3	TRBV6-5	CASSYGTSGFTDTQYF	TGTGCCAGCAGTTACGGGACTAGCGGGTTCACAGATACGCAGTATTTT
TRBD1	NA	TRBJ1-6	TRBV6-9	CASSSPGQGLDSPLHF	TGTGCCAGCAGTTCTCCGGGACAGGGGCTGGATTCACCCCTCCACTTT
TRBD1	many	TRBJ1-6	TRBV12-3/TRBV12-4	CASSPRTGANSPLHF	TGTGCCAGCAGTCCACGGACAGGGGCCAATTCACCCCTCCACTTT
TRBD1	NA	TRBJ2-5	TRBV20-1	CSGATGAEETQYF	TGCAGTGGGGCGACAGGGGCTGAAGAGACCCAGTACTTC
NA	NA	TRBJ2-2	TRBV7-8	CASSLAPSRGWDTGELFF	TGTGCCAGCAGCTTAGCGCCGTCTCGGGGGTGGGACACCGGGGAGCTGTTTTTT
NA	many	TRBJ2-5	TRBV7-3	CASSLTAEETQYF	TGTGCCAGCAGCTTAACAGCAGAAGAGACCCAGTACTTC
TRBD2	many	TRBJ2-3	TRBV11-2	CASSLMSGGLTDTQYF	TGTGCCAGCAGCTTAATGAGCGGGGGTTTGACAGATACGCAGTATTTT
NA	NA	TRBJ2-3	TRBV7-3	CASSLTRVDTQYF	TGTGCCAGCAGCTTAACGCGAGTGGATACGCAGTATTTT
NA	many	TRBJ1-4	TRBV3-1	CASSYGGEKLFF	TGTGCCAGCAGCTACGGAGGTGAAAAACTGTTTTTT
NA	few	TRBJ1-3	TRBV11-2	CASSLLSGTGNTIYF	TGTGCCAGCAGCTTACTTTCAGGGACTGGAAACACCATATATTTT
NA	many	TRBJ1-1	TRBV13	CASSTTRDGEMNTEAFF	TGTGCCAGCAGCACTACCCGGGACGGGGAAATGAACACTGAAGCTTTCTTT
NA	many	TRBJ1-2	TRBV5-1	CASSLEIAATGDGYTF	TGCGCCAGCAGCTTGGAAATCGCTGCGACAGGAGATGGCTACACCTTC
NA	few	TRBJ1-3	TRBV15	CATSRAAGTNSGNTIYF	TGTGCCACCAGCAGAGCAGCCGGGACAAACTCTGGAAACACCATATATTTT
NA	many	TRBJ1-6	TRBV5-1	CASSFGLQGWSSPLHF	TGCGCCAGCAGCTTTGGCCTACAGGGTTGGAGTTCACCCCTCCACTTT
NA	few	TRBJ1-2	TRBV19	CASSIQGIYGYTF	TGTGCCAGTAGTATCCAGGGTATCTATGGCTACACCTTC
NA	many	TRBJ2-1	TRBV2	CASSEAKGSGMDEQFF	TGTGCCAGCAGTGAAGCGAAGGGGTCAGGAATGGATGAGCAGTTCTTC
NA	many	TRBJ1-1	TRBV5-1	CASNTGEDRTEAFF	TGCGCCAGCAACACGGGTGAGGATCGCACTGAAGCTTTCTTT
NA	many	TRBJ1-2	TRBV7-2	CASSLAMVDGYTF	TGTGCCAGCAGCTTAGCGATGGTCGATGGCTACACCTTC
NA	many	TRBJ1-1	TRBV20-1	CSARSGGLNPEAFF	TGCAGTGCTAGGAGCGGGGGGCTTAACCCTGAAGCTTTCTTT
NA	NA	TRBJ1-5	TRBV9	CASSVEGGPYSNQPQHF	TGTGCCAGCAGCGTAGAAGGGGGACCTTATAGCAATCAGCCCCAGCATTTT
NA	many	TRBJ1-1	TRBV20-1	CSARDSAYTEAFF	TGCAGTGCTAGAGATTCGGCTTACACTGAAGCTTTCTTT
NA	NA	TRBJ1-2	TRBV4-1	CASSRDGQDYGCTF	TGCGCCAGCAGCCGCGATGGACAAGACTATGGCTGCACCTTC
NA	NA	TRBJ2-2	TRBV11-2	CASSLGRRPGELFF	TGTGCCAGCAGCTTAGGCCGTAGACCCGGGGAGCTGTTTTTT
NA	NA	TRBJ1-1	TRBV7-9	CASSPTGDAAAGAFF	TGTGCCAGCAGCCCTACGGGGGACGCTGCCGCTGGAGCTTTCTTT